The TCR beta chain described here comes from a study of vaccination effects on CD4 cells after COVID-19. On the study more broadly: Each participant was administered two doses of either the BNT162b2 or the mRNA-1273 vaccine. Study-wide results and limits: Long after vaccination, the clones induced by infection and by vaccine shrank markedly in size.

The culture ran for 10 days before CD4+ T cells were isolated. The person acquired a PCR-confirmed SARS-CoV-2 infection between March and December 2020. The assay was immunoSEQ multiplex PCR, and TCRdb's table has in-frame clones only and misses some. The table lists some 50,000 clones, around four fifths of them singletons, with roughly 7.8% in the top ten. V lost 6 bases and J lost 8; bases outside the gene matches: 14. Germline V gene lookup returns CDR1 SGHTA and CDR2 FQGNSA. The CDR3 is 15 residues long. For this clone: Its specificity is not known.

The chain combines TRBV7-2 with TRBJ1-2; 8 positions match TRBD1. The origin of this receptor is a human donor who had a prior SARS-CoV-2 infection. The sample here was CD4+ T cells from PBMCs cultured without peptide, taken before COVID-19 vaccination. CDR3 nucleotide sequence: TGTGCCAGCAGAGCAAACCCGTCGACAGGGGTCGGCTACACCTTC. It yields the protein CASRANPSTGVGYTF.